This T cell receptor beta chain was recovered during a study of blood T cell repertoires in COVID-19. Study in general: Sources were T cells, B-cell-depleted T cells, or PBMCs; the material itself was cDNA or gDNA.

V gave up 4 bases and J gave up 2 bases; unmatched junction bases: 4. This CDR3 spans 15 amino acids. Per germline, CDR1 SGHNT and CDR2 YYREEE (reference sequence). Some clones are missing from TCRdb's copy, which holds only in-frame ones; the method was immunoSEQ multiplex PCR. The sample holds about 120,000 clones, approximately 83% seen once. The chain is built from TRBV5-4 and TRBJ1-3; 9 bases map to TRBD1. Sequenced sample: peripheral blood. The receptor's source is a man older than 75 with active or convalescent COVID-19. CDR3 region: CASSRGTGPGNTIYF. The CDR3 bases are TGTGCCAGCAGCAGGGGGACAGGGCCTGGAAACACCATATATTTT.